A single sample is the source of the 28 T cell receptor beta chains below, sequenced in a study of regulatory and conventional T cells in RAG deficiency (dated by TCRdb to 2016 to 2017). The library was generated by the immunoSEQ multiplex PCR assay. Imported from immuneACCESS, the table was reduced by TCRdb to in-frame sequences with V and J called. These copies leave out some clones; in studies compared against another copy, an unresolved V gene accounts for under half, and the cause of the remainder is not known. The sample table holds around 400 clones, of which around 42% were seen once. Jointly, the top ten make up approximately 45% of the sample. The sample consisted of CD8+ T cells sorted from blood. These receptors were collected from a human donor with RAG deficiency presenting as severe combined immunodeficiency.

The chain combines TRBV6-5 with TRBJ2-3, with D unresolved. From germline, CDR1 is MNHEY and CDR2 SVGAGI. Trimming removed 5 bases from V and 2 bases from J, with 8 bases in between. The CDR3 covers 13 residues. CDR3 nucleotides: TGTGCCAGCAGTGGAATCCCCACAGATACGCAGTATTTT. Encoded protein: CASSGIPTDTQYF.

This clone is labeled as large. The chain joins TRBV27 to TRBJ1-5; D gene uncertain. This CDR3 is built from 12 residues. Germline assignment: CDR1 MNHEY and CDR2 SMNVEV (reference sequence). V shed 6 bases and J shed 4 bases, with 7 bases lying between them. For the CDR3, the DNA is TGTGCCAGCAGCTTCGCGAATCAGCCCCAGCATTTT. Its translation is CASSFANQPQHF.

This clone has more than one count but fewer than ten. The rearrangement joins TRBV27 to TRBJ1-2; tentatively, D is TRBD1 (6 bases). V was shortened by 1 base and J by 6 bases, with 9 bases between the two germline ends. CDR3 length: 13 residues. Looked up from germline, CDR1 is MNHEY and CDR2 is SMNVEV (reference sequence). CDR3 DNA: TGTGCCAGCAGTTTATACGGGGGCCATGGCTACACCTTC. It specifies CASSLYGGHGYTF.

This CDR3 is CASSGRGTQYF. CDR3 in DNA: TGTGCCAGCAGCGGTCGAGGGACCCAGTACTTC. The chain couples TRBV9 to TRBJ2-5; D unresolved. V lost 3 bases, J lost 7 bases, and 7 bases lay in between. The CDR3 extends over 11 amino acids. In germline, CDR1 is SGDLS, CDR2 YYNGEE.

CDR3 in amino acids: CARPHKVRKTYGYTF. CDR3 nucleotide sequence: TGTGCCAGACCTCATAAGGTGAGAAAGACCTATGGCTACACCTTC. The chain links TRBV5-3 to TRBJ1-2; D is unclear. TRBV5-3 is identified as an open reading frame with a role that is uncertain. The germline V and J ends were trimmed by 7 bases and 4 bases, with 20 bases remaining between them. This CDR3 is built from 15 residues.

This clone rates as large. The gene calls are TRBV27 and TRBJ2-7; D is unresolved. Germline V gene data show CDR1 as MNHEY and CDR2 as SMNVEV (reference sequence). This CDR3 is built from 13 residues. V lost 3 bases, J lost 0 bases, and 6 bases lay in between. The CDR3 reads CASSFISSYEQYF. The CDR3 coding sequence is TGTGCCAGCAGTTTTATTAGCTCCTACGAGCAGTACTTC.

A remark on this clone: A much larger clone lies one base from this, so it may be a read error. The chain combines TRBV9 with TRBJ1-1; possible D gene TRBD1, 5 bases. The CDR3 runs to 11 residues. Germline assignment: CDR1 SGDLS and CDR2 YYNGEE. V gave up 4 bases and J gave up 7 bases, with 8 bases separating them. The CDR3 sequence: CASSPGREAFF. Here the CDR3 DNA reads TGTGCCAGCAGCCCGGGGCGTGAAGCTTTCTTT.

V gene TRBV9 combines with J gene TRBJ1-1; D not certain. The V end was cut by 1 base, the J end by 1 base, with 8 bases between. This CDR3 is built from 14 residues. Germline V gene data show CDR1 as SGDLS and CDR2 as YYNGEE. The CDR3: CASSVRQANTEAFF. The CDR3 region has the DNA TGTGCCAGCAGCGTACGTCAGGCGAACACTGAAGCTTTCTTT.

The rearrangement joins TRBV5-6 to TRBJ1-1; D remains ambiguous. CDR3 length: 12 residues. V lost 4 bases and J 5 bases, leaving 9 bases between the germline ends. CDR1 SGHDT and CDR2 YYEEEE come from the germline V gene. The CDR3 sequence is CASSPQGTEAFF. The CDR3, as DNA: TGTGCCAGCAGCCCTCAAGGAACTGAAGCTTTCTTT.

This chain connects TRBV5-3 to TRBJ2-7; D not resolved. TRBV5-3 is labeled an ORF, and its function is uncertain. This CDR3 has 11 amino acids. Between the trimmed V and J ends, which lost 8 bases and 4 bases, there was a span of 10 bases. CDR3 DNA: TGTGCCAGCAGCCCTTCGTACGAGCAGTACTTC. This encodes CASSPSYEQYF.

Relative to its sample, this clone is large. This chain links TRBV9 with TRBJ2-7; D tentatively reads TRBD1 or TRBD2 (6 bases each). The CDR3 runs to 16 residues. The germline gives CDR1 SGDLS, CDR2 YYNGEE. Between the trimmed V and J ends, which lost 0 bases and 0 bases, there was a span of 13 bases. The CDR3 reads CASSVVAQGGSYEQYF. As DNA, the CDR3 is TGTGCCAGCAGCGTAGTAGCACAGGGAGGCTCCTACGAGCAGTACTTC.

For this clone: The likely explanation is a read error, given a far larger clone one base away. This sample includes further DNA sequences coding for the same CDR3. This chain links TRBV5-1 with TRBJ1-1, with D unresolved. CDR3 length: 13 residues. V lost 4 bases and J lost 1, with 8 bases in between. Germline CDR1 is SGHRS and CDR2 is YFSETQ. CDR3 loop: CASSGDQNTEAFF. The CDR3, as DNA: TGCGCCAGCAGCGGTGACCAGAACACTGAAGCTTTCTTT.

The V gene is TRBV7-2, the J gene TRBJ2-6, with D unclear. This CDR3 is 15 amino acids long. Germline values: CDR1 SGHTA, CDR2 FQGNSA. V was clipped by 5 bases and J by 5 bases, with 13 bases between them. The CDR3 DNA reads TGTGCCAGCAGCGGACGACAAAGTCGGGCCAACGTCCTGACTTTC. Residues: CASSGRQSRANVLTF.

The count of this clone is one. This chain joins TRBV6-1 and TRBJ1-2; the D is unclear. The CDR3 is 11 amino acids. Germline CDR1 MNHNS, CDR2 SASEGT. Deletions cut 6 bases from V and 4 bases from J, with 6 bases between. In nucleotides, the CDR3 is TGTGCCAGCAGCCCGTTCTATGGCTACACCTTC. It yields the protein CASSPFYGYTF.

The V gene is TRBV6-8, the J gene TRBJ1-1; TRBD1 matches at 7 bases. CDR3 length equals 16 residues. Germline V CDR1 and CDR2: MNHGY, SAAAGT. Germline trimming cut 1 base from V and 4 bases from J; bases unmatched to any gene: 9. The CDR3 coding sequence is TGTGCCAGCAGTTACTGGAGGGGGCGGTGGAGCACTGAAGCTTTCTTT. This sequence encodes CASSYWRGRWSTEAFF.

In this sample, this clone is medium-sized (0.01 to 0.1%). The V and J genes are TRBV10-3 and TRBJ1-1, with D perhaps TRBD1 (6 bases). V lost 10 bases to trimming and J lost 3 bases, with 9 bases between them. The germline CDR1 and CDR2 sequences are ENHRY and SYGVKD. The length of the CDR3 is 11 residues. CDR3 sequence (DNA): TGTGCCACTTACAGGGACACTGAAGCTTTCTTT. Its translation is CATYRDTEAFF.

This clone is a singleton in its sample. The chain has TRBV12-2 and TRBJ2-2. TRBV12-2 is flagged as a pseudogene. CDR3 length: 15 amino acids. CDR3 nucleotide sequence: TGTGCCAGCAGCTCGTCTACACATAACACCGGGGAGCTGTTTTTT. Its protein is CASSSSTHNTGELFF.

This clone is classed as hyperexpanded. This chain connects TRBV25-1 to TRBJ2-7; D call uncertain. The length of the CDR3 is 11 residues. V was trimmed by 7 bases and J by 0 bases, leaving 4 bases between them. The germline CDR1 and CDR2 sequences are MGHDK and SYGVNS. The chain's CDR3 is CASTLSYEQYF. In DNA form, the CDR3 reads TGTGCCAGCACTCTCTCCTACGAGCAGTACTTC.

The chain uses TRBV9 and TRBJ2-7; D not resolved. The germline CDR1 and CDR2 sequences are SGDLS and YYNGEE. The V gene lost 3 bases and the J gene lost 3 bases, with 4 bases spanning the gap. This CDR3 is 11 amino acids long. CDR3 residues: CASSAGYEQYF. The DNA of the CDR3 is TGTGCCAGCAGCGCAGGCTACGAGCAGTACTTC.

The chain combines TRBV21-1 with TRBJ1-3. TRBV21-1 is listed as a pseudogene. The CDR3 is 15 residues long. CDR3 region: CASRLSLHARNTIYF. The CDR3 nucleotides are TGTGCCAGCAGGCTATCATTACACGCACGAAACACCATATATTTT.

V is TRBV7-9 and J is TRBJ2-7; no firm D call. The CDR3 runs to 11 residues. Trimming shortened V by 7 bases and J by 0 bases, and 4 bases separated the two germline ends. Germline V gene data show CDR1 as SEHNR and CDR2 as FQNEAQ (reference sequence). In nucleotides, the CDR3 is TGTGCCAGCACTCTCTCCTACGAGCAGTACTTC. Encoded protein: CASTLSYEQYF.

The chain is built from TRBV1 and TRBJ2-6. TRBV1 is classified as a pseudogene. The CDR3 has 12 residues. The CDR3 spells CTSKSRANVLTF. As DNA, the CDR3 is TGCACCAGCAAAAGTCGGGCCAACGTCCTGACTTTC.

The chain uses TRBV6-4 and TRBJ2-3; D unresolved. CDR3 length: 11 amino acids. Trimming took 4 bases from V and 6 from J, leaving 5 bases between them. Germline V gives CDR1 MRHNA, CDR2 SNTAGT. The CDR3 region is CASSATDTQYF. The CDR3 DNA is TGTGCCAGCAGTGCCACCGATACGCAGTATTTT.

The CDR3 DNA sequence: TGTGCCAGCAGCGTATCCGGGGGCGGAAACACCATATATTTT. It specifies CASSVSGGGNTIYF. This chain links TRBV9 with TRBJ1-3; a weak D match, TRBD1 (6 bases). The CDR3 length is 14 residues. Trimming took 1 base from V and 4 from J, leaving 9 bases between them. CDR1 is SGDLS and CDR2 is YYNGEE in the germline V gene. The full variable domain, completed using reference TRBV9 and TRBJ1-3, is DSGVTQTPKHLITATGQRVTLRCSPRSGDLSVYWYQQSLDQGLQFLIQYYNGEERAKGNILERFSAQQFPDLHSELNLSSLELGDSALYFCASSVSGGGNTIYFGEGSWLTVV.

This clone is categorized as medium-sized (0.01 to 0.1%). This chain uses TRBV5-4 with TRBJ2-2; D not resolved. The CDR3 runs to 14 residues. The V gene's germline CDR1 is SGHNT and CDR2 YYREEE (reference sequence). Trimming shortened V by 4 bases and J by 5 bases, and 12 bases separated the two germline ends. The CDR3 coding sequence is TGTGCCAGCAGCCCCCCCCTCTTTACCGGGGAGCTGTTTTTT. Translated: CASSPPLFTGELFF.

This clone was detected a few times. The rearrangement joins TRBV6-4 to TRBJ1-1; 7 bases fit TRBD1. The CDR3 is made up of 16 amino acids. The V and J ends lost 5 bases and 4 bases, in that order; junction bases with no gene match: 13. CDR1 is MRHNA, CDR2 SNTAGT, per germline. The CDR3 nucleotides are TGTGCCAGCAGTTACTGGAGGGGGCGGTGGAGCACTGAAGCTTTCTTT. This gives the protein CASSYWRGRWSTEAFF.

The rearrangement joins TRBV6-1 to TRBJ1-5; possibly TRBD1 for D (5 bases). V lost 7 bases and J 7 bases, leaving 17 bases between the germline ends. CDR3 length equals 14 residues. Germline assignment: CDR1 MNHNS and CDR2 SASEGT. As DNA, the CDR3 is TGTGCCAGCACCTTGACATACCGACAGCAGCCCCAGCATTTT. Its protein product is CASTLTYRQQPQHF.

V usage is TRBV7-8 and J usage is TRBJ2-2; D gene uncertain. The CDR3 consists of 13 residues. V lost 5 bases and J lost 0, with 4 bases in between. Per germline, CDR1 SGHVS and CDR2 FQNEAQ. CDR3 loop: CASSRTNTGELFF. The DNA for the CDR3 is TGTGCCAGCAGCCGGACGAACACCGGGGAGCTGTTTTTT. Looking up the rest from reference TRBV7-8 and TRBJ2-2 gives the full variable domain: GAGVSQSPRYKVAKRGQDVALRCDPISGHVSLFWYQQALGQGPEFLTYFQNEAQLDKSGLPSDRFFAERPEGSVSTLKIQRTQQEDSAVYLCASSRTNTGELFFGEGSRLTVL.